This entry describes one T cell receptor beta chain. Its antigen is currently unknown. The sample belongs to a study of Ad26.COV2.S vaccination and SARS-CoV-2 variants. The wider study: Ad26.COV2.S was injected intramuscularly once or twice, 56 days apart.

The method was immunoSEQ multiplex PCR; TCRdb's version includes in-frame clones alone and lacks a portion of them. The sample yields roughly 350,000 clones, 70% to 90% seen once. Regarding treatment: around 19 received Ad26.COV2.S at low or high dose, single or two shots; about five received placebo; per-sample allocation not given. Samples came from day 63 after the first vaccine or placebo injection. Germline CDR1 MNHNY, CDR2 SVGAGI (reference sequence). The CDR3 has 13 amino acids. V lost 2 bases to trimming and J lost 3 bases, with 8 bases between them. Findings and limits, study-wide: Breadth and depth estimates from TCRs may understate total T cell responses.

The chain is built from TRBV6-6 and TRBJ2-7; tentative D call: TRBD2 (6 bases). This specimen consisted of peripheral blood, obtained in a trial of Ad26.COV2.S vaccine versus placebo. The sequence was obtained from a person aged 18-60 years who received the Ad26.COV2.S COVID-19 vaccine or a placebo. DNA of the CDR3: TGTGCCAGCAGTTACAGGAGGGACTACGAGCAGTACTTC. Translated: CASSYRRDYEQYF.